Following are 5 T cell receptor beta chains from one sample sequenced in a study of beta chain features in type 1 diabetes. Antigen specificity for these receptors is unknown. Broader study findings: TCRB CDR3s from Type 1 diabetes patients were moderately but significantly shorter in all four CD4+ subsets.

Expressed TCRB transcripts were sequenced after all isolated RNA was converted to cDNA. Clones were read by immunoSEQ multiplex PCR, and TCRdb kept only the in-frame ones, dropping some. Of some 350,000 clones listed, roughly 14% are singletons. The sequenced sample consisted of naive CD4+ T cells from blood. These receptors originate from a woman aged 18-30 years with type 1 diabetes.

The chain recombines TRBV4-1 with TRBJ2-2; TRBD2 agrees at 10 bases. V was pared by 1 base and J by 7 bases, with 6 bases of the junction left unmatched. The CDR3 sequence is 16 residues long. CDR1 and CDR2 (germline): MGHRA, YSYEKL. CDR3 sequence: CASSQGLAGGDGELFF. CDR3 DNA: TGCGCCAGCAGCCAAGGACTAGCGGGTGGGGACGGGGAGCTGTTTTTT.

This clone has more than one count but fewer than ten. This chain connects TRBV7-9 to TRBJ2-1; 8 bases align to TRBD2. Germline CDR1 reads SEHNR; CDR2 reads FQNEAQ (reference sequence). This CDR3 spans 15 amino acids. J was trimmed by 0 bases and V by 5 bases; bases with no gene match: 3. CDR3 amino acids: CASSRSGSSYNEQFF. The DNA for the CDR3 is TGTGCCAGCAGCCGAAGCGGGAGCTCCTACAATGAGCAGTTCTTC.

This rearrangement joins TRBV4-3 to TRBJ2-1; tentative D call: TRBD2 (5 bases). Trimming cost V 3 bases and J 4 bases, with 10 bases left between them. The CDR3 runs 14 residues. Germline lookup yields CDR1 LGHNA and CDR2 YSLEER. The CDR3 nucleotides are TGCGCCAGCAGCCACAGAGAGGGTTACAATGAGCAGTTCTTC. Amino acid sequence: CASSHREGYNEQFF.

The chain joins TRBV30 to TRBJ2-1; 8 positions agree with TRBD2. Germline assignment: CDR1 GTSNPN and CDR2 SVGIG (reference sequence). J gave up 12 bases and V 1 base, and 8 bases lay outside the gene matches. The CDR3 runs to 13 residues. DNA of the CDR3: TGTGCCTGGAGTGCCGGGAGGGGAGTGGGGCAGTTCTTC. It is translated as CAWSAGRGVGQFF.

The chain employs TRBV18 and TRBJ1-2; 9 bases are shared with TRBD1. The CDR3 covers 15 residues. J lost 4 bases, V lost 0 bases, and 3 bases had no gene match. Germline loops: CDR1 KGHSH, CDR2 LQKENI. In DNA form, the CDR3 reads TGTGCCAGCTCACCACCCGGGACAGGGATCTATGGCTACACCTTC. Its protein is CASSPPGTGIYGYTF. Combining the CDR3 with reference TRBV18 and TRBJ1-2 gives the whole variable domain NAGVMQNPRHLVRRRGQEARLRCSPMKGHSHVYWYRQLPEEGLKFMVYLQKENIIDESGMPKERFSAEFPKEGPSILRIQQVVRGDSAAYFCASSPPGTGIYGYTFGSGTRLTVV.